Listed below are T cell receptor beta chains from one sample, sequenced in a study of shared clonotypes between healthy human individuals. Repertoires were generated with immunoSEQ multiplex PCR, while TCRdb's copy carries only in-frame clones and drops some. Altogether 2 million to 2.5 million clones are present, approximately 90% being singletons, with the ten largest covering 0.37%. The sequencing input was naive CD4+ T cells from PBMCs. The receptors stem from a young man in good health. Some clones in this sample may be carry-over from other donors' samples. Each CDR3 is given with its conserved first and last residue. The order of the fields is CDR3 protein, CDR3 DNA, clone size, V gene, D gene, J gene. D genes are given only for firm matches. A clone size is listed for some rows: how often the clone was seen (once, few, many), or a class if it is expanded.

CDR3: CASSFGGFSNQPQHF
DNA: TGTGCCAGCAGCTTTGGGGGGTTTAGCAATCAGCCCCAGCATTTT
size: -
V: TRBV11-2
D: -
J: TRBJ1-5

CDR3: CASSLTGKTQYF
DNA: TGTGCCAGCAGCTTAACAGGGAAGACCCAGTACTTC
size: -
V: TRBV7-9
D: -
J: TRBJ2-5

CDR3: CASSLLKRERNNEQFF
DNA: TGTGCCAGCAGCTTACTGAAGCGGGAGCGAAACAATGAGCAGTTCTTC
size: -
V: TRBV5-4
D: TRBD2
J: TRBJ2-1

CDR3: CASSSLSPNEAFF
DNA: TGTGCCAGCTCATCGCTCTCCCCTAATGAAGCTTTCTTT
size: once
V: TRBV18
D: -
J: TRBJ1-1

CDR3: CASSLVVVTGGMRGTDTQYF
DNA: TGTGCCAGCAGTTTGGTGGTGGTGACGGGAGGGATGCGGGGCACAGATACGCAGTATTTT
size: -
V: TRBV6-8
D: TRBD2
J: TRBJ2-3

CDR3: CASSLGRRRGELFF
DNA: TGTGCCAGCAGCTTAGGGCGGCGACGGGGGGAGCTGTTTTTT
size: -
V: TRBV5-6
D: -
J: TRBJ2-2

CDR3: CASSPRTGRDEQYF
DNA: TGTGCCAGCAGCCCTAGGACAGGGCGGGACGAGCAGTACTTC
size: -
V: TRBV7-2
D: TRBD1
J: TRBJ2-7

CDR3: CASSQTSGRYNEQFF
DNA: TGTGCCAGCAGCCAAACTAGCGGGAGATACAATGAGCAGTTCTTC
size: once
V: TRBV7-3
D: TRBD2
J: TRBJ2-1

CDR3: CASSLMGGAYNEQFF
DNA: TGCGCCAGCAGCTTGATGGGGGGCGCCTACAATGAGCAGTTCTTC
size: -
V: TRBV5-1
D: -
J: TRBJ2-1

CDR3: CASSYLVAVGNRGETQYF
DNA: TGTGCCAGCAGCTACCTCGTGGCGGTGGGAAATAGGGGAGAGACCCAGTACTTC
size: -
V: TRBV28
D: -
J: TRBJ2-5

CDR3: CASSPQGGGNQPQHF
DNA: TGTGCCAGCTCGCCTCAGGGTGGGGGCAATCAGCCCCAGCATTTT
size: -
V: TRBV18
D: -
J: TRBJ1-5

CDR3: CASRTGWAELFF
DNA: TGTGCCAGCAGGACCGGGTGGGCGGAGCTGTTTTTT
size: -
V: TRBV6-5
D: -
J: TRBJ2-2

CDR3: CASSFRQNLNTGELFF
DNA: TGTGCCAGCAGTTTCCGACAGAACTTGAACACCGGGGAGCTGTTTTTT
size: -
V: TRBV27
D: -
J: TRBJ2-2

CDR3: CASSPVGENTYEQYF
DNA: TGTGCCAGCTCACCCGTGGGGGAGAATACCTACGAGCAGTACTTC
size: -
V: TRBV18
D: -
J: TRBJ2-7

CDR3: CSASRGSTNEKLFF
DNA: TGCAGCGCTTCCAGAGGGAGCACTAATGAAAAACTGTTTTTT
size: -
V: TRBV29-1
D: -
J: TRBJ1-4

CDR3: CASSLTQLHEQYF
DNA: TGTGCCAGCAGCTTGACACAGCTCCACGAGCAGTACTTC
size: -
V: TRBV5-8
D: -
J: TRBJ2-7

CDR3: CATSRVGAGELFF
DNA: TGTGCCACCAGCAGAGTAGGGGCCGGGGAGCTGTTTTTT
size: -
V: TRBV15
D: -
J: TRBJ2-2

CDR3: CASSRRREETQYF
DNA: TGCGCCAGCAGCCGTAGAAGGGAGGAGACCCAGTACTTC
size: -
V: TRBV4-1
D: -
J: TRBJ2-5

CDR3: CASSLAGTSGNYNEQFF
DNA: TGTGCCAGCAGCTTAGCTGGGACTAGCGGGAACTACAATGAGCAGTTCTTC
size: -
V: TRBV11-3
D: TRBD2
J: TRBJ2-1

CDR3: CASSYSGGAGNQPQHF
DNA: TGTGCCAGCAGTTACTCGGGGGGGGCGGGCAATCAGCCCCAGCATTTT
size: -
V: TRBV6-6
D: -
J: TRBJ1-5

CDR3: CASSPTGPNYGYTF
DNA: TGTGCCAGCAGCCCAACAGGGCCCAACTATGGCTACACCTTC
size: few
V: TRBV4-2
D: -
J: TRBJ1-2

CDR3: CASSTTRSDYGYTF
DNA: TGTGCCAGCTCAACTACTAGGAGCGACTATGGCTACACCTTC
size: once
V: TRBV18
D: -
J: TRBJ1-2

CDR3: CASRPGRPSYNEQFF
DNA: TGTGCCAGCAGACCAGGGAGGCCCTCCTACAATGAGCAGTTCTTC
size: -
V: TRBV5-4
D: -
J: TRBJ2-1

CDR3: CASSAVEGSYEQYF
DNA: TGTGCCAGCTCAGCCGTCGAAGGTTCCTACGAGCAGTACTTC
size: -
V: TRBV18
D: -
J: TRBJ2-7

CDR3: CAWSVQVNTEAFF
DNA: TGTGCCTGGAGTGTCCAGGTGAACACTGAAGCTTTCTTT
size: few
V: TRBV30
D: -
J: TRBJ1-1

CDR3: CASLRGQGRQETQYF
DNA: TGTGCCAGCCTGCGAGGACAGGGTCGTCAAGAGACCCAGTACTTC
size: -
V: TRBV2
D: TRBD1
J: TRBJ2-5

CDR3: CASSQIGRSYEQYF
DNA: TGTGCCAGCAGTCAGATCGGGAGGTCCTACGAGCAGTACTTC
size: -
V: TRBV28
D: TRBD2
J: TRBJ2-7

CDR3: CASSVSGDTGTQYF
DNA: TGTGCCAGCAGTGTTTCAGGAGACACGGGGACCCAGTACTTC
size: -
V: TRBV2
D: -
J: TRBJ2-5

CDR3: CASSRLDEQYF
DNA: TGTGCCAGCAGCCGGCTAGACGAGCAGTACTTC
size: -
V: TRBV5-4
D: -
J: TRBJ2-7

CDR3: CASSVQTGVLETQYF
DNA: TGTGCCAGCAGCGTTCAGACAGGGGTCCTTGAGACGCAGTATTTT
size: -
V: TRBV9
D: TRBD1
J: TRBJ2-3

CDR3: CASSPSGRGEKLFF
DNA: TGCGCCAGCAGCCCCTCGGGGCGGGGGGAAAAACTGTTTTTT
size: once
V: TRBV5-1
D: -
J: TRBJ1-4

CDR3: CASSPGFRSYEQYF
DNA: TGTGCCAGCTCACCAGGTTTCCGGTCCTACGAGCAGTACTTC
size: -
V: TRBV18
D: -
J: TRBJ2-7

CDR3: CASSLGHGELFF
DNA: TGTGCCAGCAGTTTGGGGCACGGGGAGCTGTTTTTT
size: once
V: TRBV6-5
D: -
J: TRBJ2-2

CDR3: CASSIVWTDSNQPQHF
DNA: TGTGCCAGTAGTATCGTTTGGACCGATAGCAATCAGCCCCAGCATTTT
size: -
V: TRBV19
D: -
J: TRBJ1-5

CDR3: CASNRGLADDGNIQYF
DNA: TGTGCCAGCAACCGGGGACTAGCGGACGACGGGAACATTCAGTACTTC
size: -
V: TRBV4-2
D: TRBD2
J: TRBJ2-4

CDR3: CASSLGSSGSYEQYF
DNA: TGTGCCAGCAGCTTAGGCTCTAGCGGATCCTACGAGCAGTACTTC
size: -
V: TRBV7-8
D: TRBD2
J: TRBJ2-7

CDR3: CASSLAGGVNEQYF
DNA: TGTGCCAGCAGCTTAGCGGGAGGAGTTAACGAGCAGTACTTC
size: -
V: TRBV7-6
D: -
J: TRBJ2-7

CDR3: CASSGGVSNEKLFF
DNA: TGTGCCAGCAGTGGCGGGGTCTCTAATGAAAAACTGTTTTTT
size: -
V: TRBV6-1
D: -
J: TRBJ1-4

CDR3: CASSLALLWDRIYNEQFF
DNA: TGTGCCAGCAGCTTAGCGCTTTTGTGGGACAGGATCTACAATGAGCAGTTCTTC
size: -
V: TRBV7-8
D: TRBD1
J: TRBJ2-1